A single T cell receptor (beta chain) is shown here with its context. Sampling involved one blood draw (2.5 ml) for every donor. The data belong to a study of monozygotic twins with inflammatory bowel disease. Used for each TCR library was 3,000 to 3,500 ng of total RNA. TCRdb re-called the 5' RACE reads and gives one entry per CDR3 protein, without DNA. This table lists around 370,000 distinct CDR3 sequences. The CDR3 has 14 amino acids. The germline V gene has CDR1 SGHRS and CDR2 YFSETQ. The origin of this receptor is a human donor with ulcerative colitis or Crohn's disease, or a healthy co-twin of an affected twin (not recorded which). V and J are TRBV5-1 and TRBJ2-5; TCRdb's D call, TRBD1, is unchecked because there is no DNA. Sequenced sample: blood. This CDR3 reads CASSLTPLGETQYF.